These 4 T cell receptor beta chains originate from one sample sequenced in a study of T cells in Graves' hyperthyroidism and ophthalmopathy. The TCR beta CDR3 regions underwent amplification using RNA transcripts as the source. First-round RT-PCR targeting the TCR CDR3 was performed with the HTBI primer set. TCRdb itself ran the multiplex PCR reads through MiXCR, one entry per CDR3 protein. This table holds around 400,000 distinct CDR3 sequences, just under 25% found once. Material for sequencing was blood. These receptors all stem from a man aged 50 to 59 with Graves' hyperthyroidism.

This sequence joins TRBV14 and TRBJ2-7, with a weak D call TRBD2 (6 bases). The germline CDR1 and CDR2 sequences are SGHDN and FVKESK. The V and J ends lost 2 bases and 6 bases respectively, with 11 bases between them. The CDR3 is 13 amino acids. In DNA form, the CDR3 reads TGTGCCAGCAGCCAATACCAGGGAGGCGAGCAGTACTTC. Translated: CASSQYQGGEQYF.

V usage is TRBV5-8 and J usage is TRBJ2-5; TRBD2 matches 11 bases. The CDR3 has 15 residues. The junction had 5 bases not matched to a gene; V was cut back by 7 bases and J by 0 bases. CDR1 and CDR2 (germline): SGHTS, YDEGEE. The CDR3 nucleotides are TGTGCCAGCCGGGGACTAGCGGAGAACCAAGAGACCCAGTACTTC. It translates to CASRGLAENQETQYF.

In its sample, this clonotype was seen a few times. The chain links TRBV5-1 to TRBJ1-1, with TRBD1 matching over 12 bases. The CDR3 length is 18 residues. Trimming took 0 bases from V and 1 from J; bases not matched to a gene: 7. Germline loops: CDR1 SGHRS, CDR2 YFSETQ. The CDR3 nucleotides read TGCGCCAGCAGCTTGGGGGACAGGGGGCCCTTGGGGAACACTGAAGCTTTCTTT. Its translation: CASSLGDRGPLGNTEAFF.

This clonotype turned up a few times. This chain connects TRBV2 to TRBJ2-2; 8 bases are a match to TRBD2. Trimming removed 2 bases from V and 1 base from J; junction bases left unmatched: 0. Per the germline V gene, CDR1 is SNHLY and CDR2 is FYNNEI. This CDR3 contains 15 residues. The CDR3 spells CASSETSGNTGELFF. The CDR3 DNA is TGTGCCAGCAGTGAAACTAGCGGGAACACCGGGGAGCTGTTTTTT.